This T cell receptor beta chain was captured by sequencing in a study of T cell responses to AZD1222 COVID-19 vaccine (dated by TCRdb to 2020 to 2022). Describing the broader study: Because spike-specific TCR depth and breadth did not differ between the two schedules, AZD1222 recipients who got a second dose at roughly 4 weeks were pooled with those who got a second dose at roughly 12 weeks. A total of approximately 250 trial participants underwent TCR sequencing, of whom roughly 210 had received two doses of AZD1222 and approximately 26 had received two doses of the MenACWY control vaccine. Trial participants were enrolled into age subgroups of 18-55, 56-69 and 70-plus years, which contained about 150, 27 and 61 TCR-sequenced participants, respectively. The paper as a whole reports these results and caveats: The 56-69-year group was small, and its depth increase did not reach significance, likely because of low power. Because no day 14 peak-response samples were available, the repertoires could be characterized only after the peak T cell response. Participants were mostly white British, with more females than males. The authors suggested clonal diversity may have been underestimated. Reportedly, almost half of the unique spike-specific TCRs recognized epitopes lying outside the regions that are mutated in the B.1.351 and B.1.1.7 variants. Vaccine-associated CD4 TCRs spanned the whole spike protein, with dominant responses in regions 160-218 and 743-854. Conclusions about previously exposed vaccinees were limited because only a handful of AZD1222 recipients were SARS-CoV-2 seropositive at baseline. After two AZD1222 doses, spike-specific TCR breadth and depth were significantly higher than at day 0 and than in MenACWY recipients.

Per the publication, the time point label means: baseline before first vaccination. Vaccinee samples were obtained from the UK trials COV001 and COV002, which included a single-blind randomized controlled phase 2/3 trial of AZD1222 (ChAdOx1 nCoV-19) in healthy adults. For TCRbeta chain sequencing, PBMC samples were collected from trial participants at day 0 and at day 28 after the second dose. The CDR3, from cysteine to phenylalanine, totals 15 residues. Here the CDR3 DNA is all that survives: 45 bases in frame from base 1. CDR1 SGHNT and CDR2 YYREEE were looked up in the germline V gene (reference sequence). V loses 4 bases of germline sequence and J loses 0 bases, and the interval between the two ends is 11 bases. Remarks on this clone: No antigen is known for it. No much larger clone is present one base from it, and per-base qualities are unavailable.

The CDR3 regions of human TCRbeta chains were subjected to immunosequencing. The original methods were these. TCRs in the repertoires were compared against a reference library of SARS-CoV-2-specific TCRs that had been generated with the MIRA antigen-specificity platform. Breadth was defined as the fraction of unique TCRs that were SARS-CoV-2-associated, and depth was defined as the fraction of total T cells that were SARS-CoV-2-associated. Using the MIRA data, each spike-specific TCR was assigned both to the spike region to which the TCR was reactive and to a CD4 or CD8 class. Log10-transformed breadth and depth values were compared by one-way ANOVA with Sidak's multiple comparisons tests. TCRdb stores this immuneACCESS table with in-frame sequences only. Part of the clones is absent; in the studies checked, under half of the shortfall reflects unresolved V genes, and no reason is known for the rest. V and J calls and clone size follow that table, whereas D and trimming were derived from the DNA. The sample profile shows 85,000 to 130,000 clones; about nine tenths of them were found once. The ten largest account for around a sixth of the sample.

Recombination linked TRBV5-4 to TRBJ2-4; the D element could tentatively be TRBD1 or TRBD2, as 5 bases agree for each. The TCR comes from an adult in good health. The sequences come from peripheral blood, collected on day 0 of AZD1222 vaccination. The nucleotide sequence reads TGTGCCAGCAGCCGACGGGACCTAGCCAAAAACATTCAGTACTTC. The translation is CASSRRDLAKNIQYF.